A single sample is the source of the 27 T cell receptor beta chains below, sequenced in a study of Graves' ophthalmopathy and Graves' hyperthyroidism. Amplification from RNA transcripts yielded the TCR beta CDR3 regions. First-round RT-PCR with HTBI primers preceded a second-round multiplex PCR. TCRdb recomputed calls from the multiplex PCR reads with MiXCR, one row per CDR3 protein. The sample lists 170,000 or so distinct CDR3 sequences, less than 45% occurring once. The material sequenced was peripheral blood. The receptor source for this set is a woman in her 40s with Graves' ophthalmopathy.

The rearrangement joins TRBV6-1 to TRBJ2-7; D is perhaps TRBD1 (6 bases). V was pared by 1 base and J by 0 bases, with 7 bases between. Per the germline V gene, CDR1 is MNHNS and CDR2 is SASEGT. The CDR3 runs 14 residues. DNA of the CDR3: TGTGCCAGCAGTGAAGGGACAGCCTCCTACGAGCAGTACTTC. This sequence encodes CASSEGTASYEQYF.

This clonotype showed up many times. The chain employs TRBV4-2 and TRBJ1-1, with 7 bases that match TRBD1. Germline CDR1 reads LGHNA; CDR2 reads YNFKEQ. The CDR3 consists of 17 residues. The V segment lost 1 base and the J segment 1 base; nucleotides outside the gene matches: 9. The CDR3 DNA reads TGTGCCAGCAGCCAAGTTAGGACGACAGGGAAGAACACTGAAGCTTTCTTT. This codes for CASSQVRTTGKNTEAFF.

This clonotype was observed at least ten times. The chain links TRBV9 to TRBJ2-2; no reliable D call. In germline, CDR1 is SGDLS, CDR2 YYNGEE. CDR3 length equals 13 residues. Trimming removed 4 bases at V and 3 bases at J, with 7 bases between. This chain's CDR3 is CASSSRHTGELFF. The CDR3 DNA follows: TGTGCCAGCAGCTCAAGACACACCGGGGAGCTGTTTTTT.

This clonotype was seen many times. The chain employs TRBV12-3 or TRBV12-4 and TRBJ1-3; D not certain. CDR3 length equals 15 residues. Trimming took off 2 bases at V and 1 base at J, with 9 bases between the two ends. CDR3 region: CASSLRASSGNTIYF. The CDR3 DNA reads TGTGCCAGCAGTTTAAGAGCCTCTTCTGGAAACACCATATATTTT.

The chain employs TRBV6-1 and TRBJ2-5; 13 bases are shared with TRBD2. The CDR3 loop spans 18 amino acids. Germline CDR1 MNHNS, CDR2 SASEGT. J gave up 5 bases and V 0 bases, and 9 bases lay outside the gene matches. CDR3 sequence (DNA): TGTGCCAGCAGTGAAGCGGGTCCCGGACTAGCGGGAGTTGAGACCCAGTACTTC. It specifies CASSEAGPGLAGVETQYF.

The gene calls are TRBV11-1 and TRBJ2-2, with D perhaps matching TRBD1 (6 bases). CDR3 length: 16 residues. The germline CDR1 and CDR2 sequences are SGHAT and FQDESV (reference sequence). Trimming left V 1 base short and J 1 base short, with 10 bases between. CDR3 sequence: CASSLVTGQNTGELFF. Here the CDR3 DNA reads TGTGCCAGCAGCTTAGTCACAGGGCAGAACACCGGGGAGCTGTTTTTT. Combining the CDR3 with reference TRBV11-1 and TRBJ2-2 gives the whole variable domain EAEVAQSPRYKITEKSQAVAFWCDPISGHATLYWYRQILGQGPELLVQFQDESVVDDSQLPKDRFSAERLKGVDSTLKIQPAELGDSAMYLCASSLVTGQNTGELFFGEGSRLTVL.

Ten or more counts support this clonotype. This sequence joins TRBV7-8 and TRBJ2-5; D gene uncertain. The V end was cut by 5 bases, the J end by 1 base, with 14 bases between. This CDR3 has 15 residues. CDR1 is SGHVS and CDR2 is FQNEAQ in the germline V gene. The chain's CDR3 is CASSRGRTGQETQYF. For the CDR3, the DNA is TGTGCCAGCAGCCGCGGACGGACCGGCCAAGAGACCCAGTACTTC.

This clonotype was picked up a small number of times. The chain joins TRBV6-5 to TRBJ1-6; 7 bases are shared with TRBD1. V lost 4 bases to trimming and J lost 3 bases; unmatched junction nucleotides: 6. This CDR3 is 16 amino acids long. CDR1 and CDR2 from the germline V gene are MNHEY and SVGAGI. CDR3: CASSLRGPVYNSPLHF. For the CDR3, the DNA is TGTGCCAGCAGTTTGAGGGGGCCTGTCTATAATTCACCCCTCCACTTT.

The gene calls are TRBV27 and TRBJ1-3; 8 bases map to TRBD1. This CDR3 is 15 amino acids long. The germline V gene has CDR1 MNHEY and CDR2 SMNVEV (reference sequence). With 8 bases clipped from V and 0 bases from J, the junction kept 6 bases outside the gene matches. For the CDR3, the DNA is TGTGCCAGCCAAAGGACAGGGAGCTCTGGAAACACCATATATTTT. This codes for CASQRTGSSGNTIYF.

The V gene is TRBV6-1, the J gene TRBJ1-1; D call uncertain. Germline-derived CDR1 and CDR2 are MNHNS and SASEGT. The CDR3 totals 14 residues. The ends were cut back, 2 bases at V and 1 base at J, with 8 bases in the middle. The CDR3 DNA is TGTGCCAGCAGTGAACAGTATGGGAACACTGAAGCTTTCTTT. Translation: CASSEQYGNTEAFF.

This clonotype was picked up many times. The V gene is TRBV7-8, the J gene TRBJ2-7; D is ambiguous. V was clipped by 3 bases and J by 0 bases, with 6 bases between them. The CDR3 is 13 amino acids. Germline lookup yields CDR1 SGHVS and CDR2 FQNEAQ. As DNA, the CDR3 is TGTGCCAGCAGCTTTGCGAGCTCCTACGAGCAGTACTTC. Its protein product is CASSFASSYEQYF. Full variable domain (rest looked up from reference TRBV7-8 and TRBJ2-7): GAGVSQSPRYKVAKRGQDVALRCDPISGHVSLFWYQQALGQGPEFLTYFQNEAQLDKSGLPSDRFFAERPEGSVSTLKIQRTQQEDSAVYLCASSFASSYEQYFGPGTRLTVT.

The chain links TRBV6-1 to TRBJ1-2; D is possibly TRBD1 (6 bases). The CDR3 is 14 residues long. The V gene's germline CDR1 is MNHNS and CDR2 SASEGT. Trimming stripped 6 bases from V and 3 bases from J, with 14 bases between. The DNA for the CDR3 is TGTGCCAGCAGGCACAGGGCGATTGACTATGGCTACACCTTC. Its translation is CASRHRAIDYGYTF.

A note on this clonotype: One junction end disagrees with the germline gene, perhaps due to a read error. In nucleotides, the CDR3 is TGTGCCAGCGGTTACCGTCCGGGTCGCACTGAAGCTTTCTTT. Its protein is CASGYRPGRTEAFF. V and J are TRBV6-2 or TRBV6-3 and TRBJ1-1; unclear D gene. This CDR3 spans 14 amino acids. Germline-derived CDR1 and CDR2 are MNHEY and SVGEGT.

This clonotype appeared a few times. The chain is built from TRBV6-1 and TRBJ2-7, with D possibly TRBD1 on 6 matching bases. CDR3 length: 14 residues. Trimming removed 3 bases at V and 2 bases at J, with 11 bases between. Germline values: CDR1 MNHNS, CDR2 SASEGT. The chain's CDR3 is CASSESGTPYEQYF. The CDR3 nucleotides read TGTGCCAGCAGTGAGTCCGGGACACCCTACGAGCAGTACTTC.

In its sample, this clonotype was seen many times. V gene TRBV28 combines with J gene TRBJ2-5; TRBD1 is a possible D gene (6 bases). The V gene's germline CDR1 is MDHEN and CDR2 SYDVKM. V lost 4 bases and J lost 5, with 20 bases in between. The CDR3 spans 16 residues. CDR3 amino acids: CASSSPGTPIRETQYF. The CDR3 nucleotides are TGTGCCAGCAGTTCTCCCGGGACACCTATCCGGGAGACCCAGTACTTC.

In this sample, this clonotype turned up many times. This chain connects TRBV27 to TRBJ1-5; D uncertain. CDR1 MNHEY and CDR2 SMNVEV come from the germline V gene (reference sequence). With 1 base removed from V and 6 bases from J, the gap between germline ends came to 10 bases. The CDR3 has 14 amino acids. The CDR3 DNA reads TGTGCCAGCAGTTTATTCGGCGCAGGTCAGCCCCAGCATTTT. Protein product: CASSLFGAGQPQHF.

This chain joins TRBV28 and TRBJ2-7; TRBD2 aligns across 8 bases. The length of the CDR3 is 16 residues. The germline gives CDR1 MDHEN, CDR2 SYDVKM. The J segment lost 4 bases and the V segment lost 4 bases, leaving 12 bases of the junction unmatched. The CDR3 sequence is CASSSRIAGLAYEQYF. In DNA form, the CDR3 reads TGTGCCAGCAGTTCTCGTATTGCTGGACTAGCTTACGAGCAGTACTTC.

This clonotype occurred many times. The chain joins TRBV4-1 to TRBJ2-5; a possible D gene is TRBD1 (7 bases). CDR1 and CDR2 (germline): MGHRA, YSYEKL. Trimming cost V 4 bases and J 5 bases, with 14 bases left between them. CDR3 length: 14 residues. For the CDR3, the DNA is TGCGCCAGCAGCCGCGGGACAGATCCGGAGACCCAGTACTTC. Its translation is CASSRGTDPETQYF.

This clonotype was counted at least ten times. This chain uses TRBV12-3 or TRBV12-4 with TRBJ2-2; 8 positions agree with TRBD2. V lost 8 bases and J lost 4; bases outside the gene matches: 3. This CDR3 region has 13 residues. Written as DNA, the CDR3 is TGTGCCAGCCCCGGGGGGGCCACCGGGGAGCTGTTTTTT. Its protein product is CASPGGATGELFF.

This sequence joins TRBV27 and TRBJ2-7; D is possibly TRBD1 or TRBD2 (5 bases each). Germline CDR1 reads MNHEY; CDR2 reads SMNVEV (reference sequence). CDR3 size: 12 residues. Trimming pared 10 bases from V and 3 bases from J, leaving 13 bases between. CDR3 loop: CATTGPDYEQYF. The CDR3 DNA reads as TGTGCCACCACGGGACCGGACTACGAGCAGTACTTC.

The rearrangement links TRBV28 to TRBJ2-7, with D possibly TRBD1 on 5 matching bases. The CDR3 has 11 residues. V was trimmed by 4 bases and J by 7 bases, leaving 8 bases between them. Germline-derived CDR1 and CDR2 are MDHEN and SYDVKM. The CDR3: CASSWGWEQYF. CDR3 nucleotide sequence: TGTGCCAGCAGTTGGGGCTGGGAGCAGTACTTC. Using reference TRBV28 and TRBJ2-7 for the parts outside the CDR3, the full variable domain is DVKVTQSSRYLVKRTGEKVFLECVQDMDHENMFWYRQDPGLGLRLIYFSYDVKMKEKGDIPEGYSVSREKKERFSLILESASTNQTSMYLCASSWGWEQYFGPGTRLTVT.

The chain couples TRBV20-1 to TRBJ2-5; D may correspond to TRBD1 or TRBD2 (5 bases each). Looked up from germline, CDR1 is DFQATT and CDR2 is SNEGSKA (reference sequence). There are 11 residues in the CDR3. Trimming cost V 2 bases and J 10 bases, with 11 bases left between them. The CDR3 DNA reads TGCAGTGCTAGATGGGGGATTGGCCAGTACTTC. Translation: CSARWGIGQYF.

The table lists this clonotype with many counts. This chain links TRBV12-3 or TRBV12-4 with TRBJ2-2; the D call may be TRBD1 or TRBD2 (6 bases each). Trimming removed 3 bases from V and 6 bases from J, with 23 bases in between. The CDR3 contains 18 residues. The CDR3 is CASSFRRSGARLSGELFF. The CDR3 DNA is TGTGCCAGCAGTTTCAGAAGATCGGGGGCGCGTCTATCCGGGGAGCTGTTTTTT.

This clonotype was counted at least ten times. The V and J genes are TRBV6-2 or TRBV6-3 and TRBJ2-5, with no clear D. This CDR3 contains 11 residues. The germline CDR1 and CDR2 sequences are MNHEY and SVGEGT. V gave up 0 bases and J gave up 13 bases, with 9 bases separating them. The CDR3 region is CASSYSSGWYF. As DNA, the CDR3 is TGTGCCAGCAGTTACTCTAGTGGATGGTACTTC.

This clonotype was seen ten or more times. V and J are TRBV6-2 or TRBV6-3 and TRBJ1-1; 10 nucleotides agree with TRBD1. The CDR3 spans 16 residues. Germline V gene sequence: CDR1 MNHEY, CDR2 SVGEGT. With 8 bases clipped from V and 1 base from J, the junction kept 10 bases outside the gene matches. The CDR3: CASGPGQGLGNTEAFF. The CDR3 nucleotides read TGTGCCAGCGGACCGGGACAGGGGTTGGGGAACACTGAAGCTTTCTTT.

This clonotype was seen once. CDR3 protein: CASSLSGLAGSFSYEQYF. In DNA, the CDR3 is TGTGCCAGCAGTTTATCCGGACTAGCGGGCTCGTTCTCCTACGAGCAGTACTTC. This chain uses TRBV28 with TRBJ2-7; TRBD2 aligns across 11 bases. This CDR3 has 18 amino acids. Germline V lookup: CDR1 MDHEN, CDR2 SYDVKM. V lost 1 base to trimming and J lost 0 bases; unmatched junction nucleotides: 8. Full variable domain (outside the CDR3, taken from reference TRBV28 and TRBJ2-7): DVKVTQSSRYLVKRTGEKVFLECVQDMDHENMFWYRQDPGLGLRLIYFSYDVKMKEKGDIPEGYSVSREKKERFSLILESASTNQTSMYLCASSLSGLAGSFSYEQYFGPGTRLTVT.

This clonotype was recorded many times. The chain is built from TRBV18 and TRBJ2-7; 9 bases are a match to TRBD1. CDR1 is KGHSH, CDR2 LQKENI, per germline. The CDR3 is made up of 16 amino acids. J lost 2 bases, V lost 6 bases, and 11 bases had no gene match. CDR3 in amino acids: CASSPTGTGLTYEQYF. DNA for the CDR3: TGTGCCAGCTCCCCAACCGGGACAGGGCTAACCTACGAGCAGTACTTC.